This TCR beta chain was identified in a study of T cell responses to AZD1222 COVID-19 vaccine. Study information: Second-dose schedules of about 4 or about 12 weeks were combined. Study-level results: The donor cohort was predominantly white British with a female majority, and clonal diversity may have been underestimated. Repertoires were obtained only post-peak T cell response.

Assay: immunoSEQ multiplex PCR; the TCRdb copy retains only in-frame clones and omits some. The table includes 110,000 or so clones, about 88% detected once. Germline V CDR1 and CDR2: LNHDA, SQIVND (reference sequence). CDR3 length equals 13 residues. V lost 7 bases to trimming and J lost 5 bases, with 14 bases between them. As concerns this clone: As yet, its antigen is unknown.

The V and J genes are TRBV19 and TRBJ1-2; D not certain. This specimen consisted of peripheral blood, obtained on day 0 of AZD1222 vaccination. This receptor was taken from an adult in good health. CDR3 in amino acids: CASTGRSEYGYTF. DNA of the CDR3: TGTGCCAGTACCGGACGATCGGAGTATGGCTACACCTTC.